These 31 T cell receptor beta chains share one sample of origin, sequenced in a study of T cell repertoires in cytomegalovirus infection. In TCRdb, the reads were re-called with MiXCR into one record per CDR3 protein. The sample shows 630,000 or so distinct CDR3 sequences, approximately 24% of them seen only once. Sequencing was done on a sample of CD8+ T cells from PBMCs. These receptors were obtained from a human donor in good health (CMV status not recorded). Some clones in this sample may be carry-over from other donors' samples.

The chain links TRBV3-1 to TRBJ2-7; D unresolved. Germline loops: CDR1 LGHDT, CDR2 YNNKEL (reference sequence). V was pared by 2 bases and J by 0 bases, with 8 bases between. The CDR3 has 14 residues. The CDR3, as DNA: TGTGCCAGCAGCCAAACAGTTAACTCCTACGAGCAGTACGTC. Translated: CASSQTVNSYEQYV.

In this sample, this clonotype turned up a few times. The CDR3 loop reads CASSFRGSLTDTQYF. DNA of the CDR3: TGTGCCAGCAGTTTTCGGGGCAGCCTCACAGATACGCAGTATTTT. The chain uses TRBV28 and TRBJ2-3, with D perhaps matching TRBD1 or TRBD2 (5 bases each). The CDR3 length is 15 residues. Germline V gene lookup returns CDR1 MDHEN and CDR2 SYDVKM. V was trimmed by 3 bases and J by 2 bases, leaving 12 bases between them.

The chain carries TRBV6-1 and TRBJ1-4, with D possibly TRBD1 on 6 matching bases. This CDR3 is 16 amino acids long. The V end was cut by 6 bases, the J end by 0 bases, with 14 bases between. CDR1 and CDR2 from the germline V gene are MNHNS and SASEGT. CDR3 amino acids: CASSLDSLATNEKLFF. The CDR3 coding sequence is TGTGCCAGCAGCCTGGACAGTTTGGCAACTAATGAAAAACTGTTTTTT.

This clonotype was recorded many times. CDR3 in DNA: TGTGCCAGCAGCCCGCAGATGAATTCGAACACCGGGGAGCTGTTTTTT. Protein sequence: CASSPQMNSNTGELFF. The J gene is TRBJ2-2, the V gene TRBV7-2; D is unclear. The CDR3 extends over 16 amino acids. Looked up from germline, CDR1 is SGHTA and CDR2 is FQGNSA. Deletions cut 5 bases from V and 0 bases from J, with 13 bases between.

This clonotype was recorded at least ten times. The V and J genes are TRBV7-2 and TRBJ1-4, with no clear D. CDR1 and CDR2 from the germline V gene are SGHTA and FQGNSA. V was clipped by 1 base and J by 4 bases, with 16 bases between them. CDR3 length equals 17 residues. CDR3 bases: TGTGCCAGCAGCTTAGGGGCGGCGGGAACGTATAATGAAAAACTGTTTTTT. Its translation: CASSLGAAGTYNEKLFF.

The rearrangement links TRBV28 to TRBJ2-7; D gene unclear. This CDR3 region has 12 residues. The V gene lost 8 bases and the J gene lost 5 bases, with 13 bases spanning the gap. The germline V gene encodes CDR1 MDHEN and CDR2 SYDVKM. In nucleotides, the CDR3 is TGTGCCAGCTCCTCGGGCCCCCACGAGCAGTACGTC. It codes for CASSSGPHEQYV.

This clonotype was counted between two and nine times. This chain joins TRBV12-3 or TRBV12-4 and TRBJ1-5; D is uncertain. This CDR3 contains 17 residues. V was trimmed by 0 bases and J by 2 bases, leaving 14 bases between them. As DNA, the CDR3 is TGTGCCAGCAGTTTAGCGAGGGCAGAAGGAGGCAATCAGCCCCAGCATTTT. Translating gives CASSLARAEGGNQPQHF.

This clonotype was seen only once. The chain uses TRBV20-1 and TRBJ2-1, with D unclear. Germline V gene data show CDR1 as DFQATT and CDR2 as SNEGSKA (reference sequence). The CDR3 is 12 amino acids. V dropped 3 bases and J dropped 4 bases, with 7 bases sitting between them. The CDR3: CSASNQYNEQFF. The CDR3 DNA reads as TGCAGTGCTAGCAACCAGTACAATGAGCAGTTCTTC.

This clonotype was recorded many times. This chain uses TRBV7-9 with TRBJ1-1; 8 nucleotides agree with TRBD1. The germline V gene encodes CDR1 SEHNR and CDR2 FQNEAQ (reference sequence). The V gene end was trimmed by 5 bases and the J gene end by 4 bases; junction bases not matched to a gene: 15. The CDR3 consists of 17 residues. In DNA, the CDR3 is TGTGCCAGCAGCACTACTTCCAGGGGGCTACCGAGCACTGAAGCTTTCTTT. Its translation is CASSTTSRGLPSTEAFF.

This clonotype has ten or more counts. The chain combines TRBV7-3 with TRBJ2-1; 9 positions agree with TRBD1. J gave up 7 bases and V 6 bases, and 7 bases lay outside the gene matches. The CDR3 loop spans 14 amino acids. Germline V gene lookup returns CDR1 SGHTA and CDR2 FQGTGA. CDR3 amino acids: CASSTTGGFNEQFF. CDR3 DNA sequence: TGTGCCAGCAGTACAACAGGGGGCTTTAATGAGCAGTTCTTC.

A single count supports this clonotype. The rearrangement uses TRBV9 and TRBJ2-5, with a weak D call TRBD2 (6 bases). V was shortened by 0 bases and J by 0 bases, with 6 bases between the two germline ends. Germline V gives CDR1 SGDLS, CDR2 YYNGEE. The CDR3 spans 14 residues. DNA for the CDR3: TGTGCCAGCAGCGTAGGGGACTACCAAGAGACCCAGTACTTC. It translates to CASSVGDYQETQYF.

This clonotype has only a few counts. This chain joins TRBV28 and TRBJ1-1, with D unresolved. Germline V lookup: CDR1 MDHEN, CDR2 SYDVKM. CDR3 length: 13 residues. The V and J ends lost 3 bases and 3 bases respectively, with 8 bases between them. DNA of the CDR3: TGTGCCAGCAGTTTTATACAGCACACTGAAGCTTTCTTT. This gives the protein CASSFIQHTEAFF.

The chain uses TRBV19 and TRBJ2-1; TRBD2 matches at 8 bases. CDR1 is LNHDA and CDR2 is SQIVND in the germline V gene (reference sequence). Trimming cost V 3 bases and J 2 bases; bases outside gene matches: 6. The CDR3 covers 16 residues. CDR3 in amino acids: CASSILAGGAYNEQFF. The CDR3 DNA reads TGTGCCAGTAGTATTCTGGCGGGGGGAGCCTACAATGAGCAGTTCTTC.

The chain carries TRBV20-1 and TRBJ1-1, with D maybe TRBD1 (5 bases). Looked up from germline, CDR1 is DFQATT and CDR2 is SNEGSKA (reference sequence). The CDR3 has 15 residues. Trimming took off 0 bases at V and 5 bases at J, with 16 bases between the two ends. The DNA of the CDR3 is TGCAGTGCTAGAGATCTCGGCAGGGCTGGAACTGAAGCTTTCTTT. As protein: CSARDLGRAGTEAFF.

This clonotype showed up many times. This chain uses TRBV6-1 with TRBJ2-3; TRBD2 might be the D (6 bases). The CDR3 has 15 amino acids. The V gene's germline CDR1 is MNHNS and CDR2 SASEGT. V was clipped by 3 bases and J by 4 bases, with 14 bases between them. CDR3 in DNA: TGTGCCAGCAGTGAGGACTATTGGAGGGCAGATACGCAGTATTTT. This encodes CASSEDYWRADTQYF.

This clonotype showed up many times. The chain couples TRBV7-6 to TRBJ2-1; TRBD1 is a possible D gene (6 bases). Germline V gene sequence: CDR1 SGHVS, CDR2 FNYEAQ. The length of the CDR3 is 14 residues. The V and J ends lost 3 bases and 5 bases respectively, with 11 bases between them. This chain's CDR3 is CASSFRQADNEQFF. CDR3 DNA sequence: TGTGCCAGCAGCTTTCGACAGGCAGACAATGAGCAGTTCTTC.

V is TRBV13 and J is TRBJ2-1; the match to TRBD2 covers 11 bases. The ends lost 5 bases at V and 5 bases at J; junction bases unmatched: 8. This CDR3 has 16 amino acids. CDR1 is PRHDT, CDR2 FYEKMQ, per germline (reference sequence). CDR3 DNA sequence: TGTGCCAGCAGCACCTTGACTAGCGGGGAACACAATGAGCAGTTCTTC. It translates to CASSTLTSGEHNEQFF.

Ten or more counts support this clonotype. V is TRBV7-2 and J is TRBJ2-3, with TRBD2 matching over 12 bases. Germline-derived CDR1 and CDR2 are SGHTA and FQGNSA. CDR3 length: 16 residues. V lost 5 bases, J lost 0 bases, and 3 bases stayed unmatched. CDR3 coding DNA: TGTGCCAGCAGCATCGGACTAGCGGGGAGCACAGATACGCAGTATTTT. It translates to CASSIGLAGSTDTQYF.

This chain uses TRBV7-9 with TRBJ2-1, with 7 bases that match TRBD1. Germline V gene sequence: CDR1 SEHNR, CDR2 FQNEAQ (reference sequence). V was clipped by 5 bases and J by 4 bases; unmatched bases: 8. The CDR3 extends over 15 amino acids. The CDR3: CASSPWDSDYNEQFF. In nucleotides, the CDR3 is TGTGCCAGCAGCCCTTGGGACAGCGATTACAATGAGCAGTTCTTC.

CDR3: CASSQEAGASGEKLFF. DNA for the CDR3: TGCGCCAGCAGCCAGGAGGCCGGGGCATCGGGTGAAAAACTGTTTTTT. The genes are TRBV4-3 and TRBJ1-4; D might be TRBD1 (5 bases). Germline values: CDR1 LGHNA, CDR2 YSLEER. The germline V and J ends were trimmed by 3 bases and 7 bases, with 18 bases remaining between them. CDR3 length: 16 amino acids.

This clonotype was seen only a few times. This chain links TRBV20-1 with TRBJ1-2; TRBD1 might be the D (5 bases). This CDR3 spans 12 amino acids. Germline V gene sequence: CDR1 DFQATT, CDR2 SNEGSKA (reference sequence). Trimming took off 3 bases at V and 7 bases at J, with 12 bases between the two ends. The CDR3 region is CSARGGESGYTF. In DNA form, the CDR3 reads TGCAGTGCTAGGGGGGGGGAAAGTGGCTACACCTTC.

Here the CDR3 reads CASSPRGTGAHEQFF. DNA of the CDR3: TGTGCCAGCAGCCCGAGGGGGACAGGGGCGCATGAGCAGTTCTTC. This chain connects TRBV14 to TRBJ2-1; 10 nucleotides match TRBD1. V shed 4 bases, J shed 8 bases, and the junction held 8 bases outside the gene matches. Germline V gene sequence: CDR1 SGHDN, CDR2 FVKESK. This CDR3 spans 15 amino acids. The variable domain in full, with the rest retrieved from reference TRBV14 and TRBJ2-1, is EAGVTQFPSHSVIEKGQTVTLRCDPISGHDNLYWYRRVMGKEIKFLLHFVKESKQDESGMPNNRFLAERTGGTYSTLKVQPAELEDSGVYFCASSPRGTGAHEQFFGPGTRLTVL.

The sample holds many counts of this clonotype. The chain carries TRBV7-3 and TRBJ2-1, with D perhaps matching TRBD1 (6 bases). Germline values: CDR1 SGHTA, CDR2 FQGTGA. V was clipped by 3 bases and J by 5 bases, with 11 bases between them. The CDR3 loop spans 14 amino acids. The CDR3 sequence is CASSFTGSHNEQFF. The CDR3 DNA sequence: TGTGCCAGCAGCTTCACAGGGTCCCACAATGAGCAGTTCTTC.

The chain joins TRBV20-1 to TRBJ2-3; D not certain. The CDR3 consists of 15 residues. The germline V and J ends were trimmed by 5 bases and 2 bases, with 17 bases remaining between them. The germline CDR1 and CDR2 sequences are DFQATT and SNEGSKA (reference sequence). In DNA, the CDR3 is TGCAGTGCTGAAGGTGTGGGTTCCCTCACAGATACGCAGTATTTT. Residues: CSAEGVGSLTDTQYF.

This clonotype was observed a few times. DNA for the CDR3: TGCGCCAGCACAGGGGAATCCGCCTACAATGAGCAGTTCTTC. It codes for CASTGESAYNEQFF. The chain combines TRBV5-1 with TRBJ2-1; possibly TRBD1 for D (6 bases). Germline V gene sequence: CDR1 SGHRS, CDR2 YFSETQ. V lost 6 bases and J 2 bases, leaving 12 bases between the germline ends. This CDR3 contains 14 residues. The complete variable domain, with remaining parts taken from reference TRBV5-1 and TRBJ2-1, reads KAGVTQTPRYLIKTRGQQVTLSCSPISGHRSVSWYQQTPGQGLQFLFEYFSETQRNKGNFPGRFSGRQFSNSRSEMNVSTLELGDSALYLCASTGESAYNEQFFGPGTRLTVL.

Points on this clonotype: The germline gene is not matched at one end of the junction; a read error may be the cause. The chain has TRBV5-5 and TRBJ2-1, with D tentatively TRBD2 (7 bases). The CDR3 has 11 residues. Looked up from germline, CDR1 is SGHKS and CDR2 is YYEKEE (reference sequence). DNA for the CDR3: TGTGTCAGCACCTGGGGGGGGCGCCGATTCTTC. Encoded protein: CVSTWGGRRFF.

The table lists this clonotype with a few counts. This chain uses TRBV5-4 with TRBJ1-2; a possible D gene is TRBD1 (6 bases). This CDR3 spans 15 amino acids. Germline values: CDR1 SGHNT, CDR2 YYREEE (reference sequence). With 7 bases removed from V and 6 bases from J, the gap between germline ends came to 22 bases. In nucleotides, the CDR3 is TGTGCCAGCTGGGGATCGAGCAAGACAGGCGATGGCTACACCTTC. Translating gives CASWGSSKTGDGYTF.

This clonotype has just a few counts. V is TRBV6-2 or TRBV6-3 and J is TRBJ1-1; D may be TRBD1 (5 bases). CDR3 size: 12 residues. Trimming pared 2 bases from V and 8 bases from J, leaving 9 bases between. The V gene's germline CDR1 is MNHEY and CDR2 SVGEGT. The CDR3 sequence: CASSYGGLEAFF. The CDR3 DNA reads as TGTGCCAGCAGTTACGGGGGACTCGAAGCTTTCTTT.

This clonotype was seen only a few times. The chain uses TRBV7-9 and TRBJ2-1, with TRBD2 matching 11 bases. The CDR3 has 17 amino acids. Germline CDR1 and CDR2: SEHNR and FQNEAQ (reference sequence). With V trimmed by 0 bases and J by 3 bases, 4 bases remained unmatched. The CDR3 is CASSLATSGDHYNEQFF. In DNA, the CDR3 is TGTGCCAGCAGCTTAGCGACTAGCGGGGATCACTACAATGAGCAGTTCTTC.

Ten or more counts support this clonotype. V gene TRBV7-9 combines with J gene TRBJ1-1; D remains ambiguous. Germline V CDR1 and CDR2: SEHNR, FQNEAQ (reference sequence). This CDR3 is built from 15 residues. V lost 5 bases, J lost 2 bases, and 15 bases lay in between. CDR3 in DNA: TGTGCCAGCAGCCTATACGACGGTGTAAACACTGAAGCTTTCTTT. This sequence encodes CASSLYDGVNTEAFF.

The chain uses TRBV29-1 and TRBJ2-3; D ambiguous. The CDR3 has 14 amino acids. The germline V gene has CDR1 SQVTM and CDR2 ANQGSEA. Deletions cut 0 bases from V and 5 bases from J, with 12 bases between. The chain's CDR3 is CSVEDLGPEDTQYF. The CDR3 nucleotides read TGCAGCGTTGAAGATCTTGGTCCCGAAGATACGCAGTATTTT.